Shown below are 21 T cell receptor beta chains from a single sample sequenced in a study of blood T cell repertoires in COVID-19. Produced via immunoSEQ multiplex PCR; TCRdb's table is partial and in-frame only. Here the sample spans 350,000 to 450,000 clones, approximately 86% being singletons. Source material: peripheral blood. These receptors all stem from a woman in her sixties or seventies with COVID-19, enrolled during active disease.

J is TRBJ1-1 and V is TRBV7-2, with D unclear. CDR3 length equals 13 residues. Trimming left V 1 base short and J 10 bases short, with 13 bases between. Germline CDR1 and CDR2: SGHTA and FQGNSA. DNA for the CDR3: TGTGCCAGCAGCTTAGAAATCACCCGGAGAGCTTTCTTT. It codes for CASSLEITRRAFF.

This sequence joins TRBV9 and TRBJ2-2, with D possibly matching TRBD1 (6 bases). The ends were cut back, 3 bases at V and 0 bases at J, with 12 bases in the middle. The CDR3 spans 16 residues. Germline V CDR1 and CDR2: SGDLS, YYNGEE. In nucleotides, the CDR3 is TGTGCCAGCAGCGCCCGGGGACAAGCGAACACCGGGGAGCTGTTTTTT. It encodes CASSARGQANTGELFF.

V and J are TRBV14 and TRBJ2-1; D perhaps matches TRBD1 (6 bases). CDR1 SGHDN and CDR2 FVKESK come from the germline V gene. This CDR3 contains 17 residues. V lost 0 bases, J lost 1 base, and 13 bases lay in between. The CDR3 nucleotides read TGTGCCAGCAGCCAAGAGTGGGGGACATTTTCCTACAATGAGCAGTTCTTC. This sequence encodes CASSQEWGTFSYNEQFF.

This clone occurred a few times. The chain recombines TRBV14 with TRBJ2-5, with unresolved D. Trimming took 6 bases from V and 5 from J, leaving 10 bases between them. The CDR3 has 12 amino acids. Germline V CDR1 and CDR2: SGHDN, FVKESK. The CDR3 sequence is CASRRQTETQYF. The CDR3 coding sequence is TGTGCCAGCAGGAGGCAGACCGAGACCCAGTACTTC.

The chain joins TRBV7-2 to TRBJ2-5, with 8 bases matching TRBD2. Germline V gene sequence: CDR1 SGHTA, CDR2 FQGNSA. V was pared by 1 base and J by 4 bases, with 5 bases of the junction left unmatched. The CDR3 totals 15 residues. CDR3 sequence reads: CASSLGGSGVETQYF. CDR3 nucleotide sequence: TGTGCCAGCAGCTTAGGAGGTAGCGGGGTAGAGACCCAGTACTTC.

This chain links TRBV29-1 with TRBJ2-5; TRBD1 agrees at 9 bases. V shed 6 bases and J 4 bases; nucleotides not matched to a gene: 6. The CDR3 totals 13 residues. The germline CDR1 and CDR2 sequences are SQVTM and ANQGSEA. The DNA for the CDR3 is TGCAGCGTGGACAGGGGACTTGGAGAGACCCAGTACTTC. Its translation: CSVDRGLGETQYF.

This chain links TRBV4-1 with TRBJ1-1; D possibly corresponds to TRBD1 (5 bases). This CDR3 region has 15 residues. Trimming removed 7 bases from V and 5 bases from J, with 20 bases in between. Germline V gene lookup returns CDR1 MGHRA and CDR2 YSYEKL. CDR3 residues: CASIPSQGAWTEAFF. The CDR3 region has the DNA TGCGCCAGCATCCCCTCCCAGGGCGCATGGACTGAAGCTTTCTTT.

V gene TRBV6-4 combines with J gene TRBJ2-3; 7 bases map to TRBD1. The trim removed 2 bases at V and 2 bases at J, leaving 4 bases unmatched. CDR3 length: 15 amino acids. CDR1 and CDR2 from the germline V gene are MRHNA and SNTAGT. The CDR3 loop reads CASSDEQGNTDTQYF. The DNA of the CDR3 is TGTGCCAGCAGTGACGAACAGGGGAACACAGATACGCAGTATTTT.

The V and J genes are TRBV5-8 and TRBJ2-5, with 10 bases that match TRBD1. The CDR3 spans 18 residues. Germline trimming cut 3 bases from V and 1 base from J; bases unmatched to any gene: 12. Germline V gives CDR1 SGHTS, CDR2 YDEGEE. The CDR3 is CASSSGTGAGVFQETQYF. The CDR3 nucleotides read TGTGCCAGCAGCTCCGGGACAGGGGCAGGGGTCTTCCAAGAGACCCAGTACTTC.

This rearrangement joins TRBV19 to TRBJ2-5; 10 nucleotides line up with TRBD2. The CDR3 is made up of 16 amino acids. CDR1 is LNHDA, CDR2 SQIVND, per germline (reference sequence). The J segment lost 2 bases and the V segment lost 4 bases, leaving 7 bases of the junction unmatched. The CDR3 DNA reads as TGTGCCAGTAGTACCGTAGCGGGGGGACGACAAGAGACCCAGTACTTC. This gives the protein CASSTVAGGRQETQYF.

This clone appeared a few times. The chain employs TRBV5-6 and TRBJ1-2; D is ambiguous. From germline, CDR1 is SGHDT and CDR2 YYEEEE. The length of the CDR3 is 12 residues. Trimming took off 5 bases at V and 4 bases at J, with 9 bases between the two ends. The chain's CDR3 is CASSGRSYGYTF. The CDR3 coding sequence is TGTGCCAGCAGTGGAAGGAGCTATGGCTACACCTTC.

The chain is built from TRBV6-4 and TRBJ2-2; TRBD2 matches at 7 bases. Germline V gene lookup returns CDR1 MRHNA and CDR2 SNTAGT. This CDR3 contains 14 residues. V lost 2 bases, J lost 3 bases, and 0 bases stayed unmatched. CDR3 bases: TGTGCCAGCAGTGACGGGGGGGACACCGGGGAGCTGTTTTTT. It codes for CASSDGGDTGELFF.

The J gene is TRBJ2-7, the V gene TRBV4-2, with 7 bases matching TRBD2. Germline values: CDR1 LGHNA, CDR2 YNFKEQ. V dropped 3 bases and J dropped 3; count of bases not matched to a gene: 11. CDR3 length equals 16 residues. The DNA for the CDR3 is TGTGCCAGCAGCCACTACGCTTCCGGGACTATCTACGAGCAGTACTTC. Protein product: CASSHYASGTIYEQYF.

V gene TRBV5-1 combines with J gene TRBJ2-2; a weak D match, TRBD2 (6 bases). Germline CDR1 and CDR2: SGHRS and YFSETQ. V was trimmed by 1 base and J by 2 bases, leaving 12 bases between them. This CDR3 has 16 residues. The chain's CDR3 is CASSLLGGGNTGELFF. The CDR3 bases are TGCGCCAGCAGCTTGCTTGGGGGAGGAAACACCGGGGAGCTGTTTTTT. The complete variable domain, with remaining parts taken from reference TRBV5-1 and TRBJ2-2, reads KAGVTQTPRYLIKTRGQQVTLSCSPISGHRSVSWYQQTPGQGLQFLFEYFSETQRNKGNFPGRFSGRQFSNSRSEMNVSTLELGDSALYLCASSLLGGGNTGELFFGEGSRLTVL.

CDR3 coding DNA: TGCAGTGCTAGTTGGGGGGCTGGAAACACCATATATTTT. This gives the protein CSASWGAGNTIYF. The V gene is TRBV20-1, the J gene TRBJ1-3, with TRBD1 as a possible D gene (5 bases). The V end lost 3 bases, the J end lost 2 bases, and 8 bases lay between the germline ends. Germline CDR1 and CDR2: DFQATT and SNEGSKA (reference sequence). The CDR3 runs 13 residues.

This clone appeared a single time. The chain is built from TRBV12-3 or TRBV12-4 and TRBJ2-3; no clear D gene. With 4 bases removed from V and 5 bases from J, the gap between germline ends came to 4 bases. The CDR3 covers 11 residues. The CDR3 here is CASSSGDTQYF. In DNA form, the CDR3 reads TGTGCCAGCAGTTCAGGAGATACGCAGTATTTT.

This chain links TRBV3-1 (or the pseudogene TRBV3-2) with TRBJ2-7; D possibly corresponds to TRBD2 (5 bases). V shed 3 bases and J shed 7 bases, with 16 bases lying between them. CDR1 and CDR2 (germline): LGHDT, YNNKEL (reference sequence). This CDR3 spans 14 amino acids. The CDR3 protein is CASSHVSAGFEQYF. DNA of the CDR3: TGTGCCAGCAGCCACGTCTCCGCGGGCTTTGAGCAGTACTTC.

The J gene is TRBJ1-3, the V gene TRBV9; D perhaps matches TRBD1 (6 bases). The V gene's germline CDR1 is SGDLS and CDR2 YYNGEE. V gave up 4 bases and J gave up 4 bases, with 15 bases separating them. The CDR3 spans 15 residues. CDR3 sequence reads: CASSPQQGSGNTIYF. CDR3 in DNA: TGTGCCAGCAGCCCGCAACAGGGATCCGGAAACACCATATATTTT.

The chain combines TRBV11-2 with TRBJ1-4; no reliable D call. Between the trimmed V and J ends, which lost 4 bases and 8 bases, there was a span of 20 bases. Germline V gene sequence: CDR1 SGHAT, CDR2 FQNNGV. The CDR3 consists of 16 residues. CDR3 sequence reads: CASSSYTTVAREKLFF. In DNA form, the CDR3 reads TGTGCCAGCAGCTCGTACACCACGGTAGCGCGAGAAAAACTGTTTTTT.

The V call is TRBV11-3, the J call TRBJ1-1; TRBD1 matches at 8 bases. V trimming: 3 bases; J trimming: 2 bases; junction bases outside the gene matches: 2. Germline CDR1 is SGHNT and CDR2 is YENEEA. There are 14 residues in the CDR3. The CDR3 DNA reads as TGTGCCAGCAGCTTCTCAGGGGGCAACACTGAAGCTTTCTTT. Amino acid sequence: CASSFSGGNTEAFF.

The rearrangement joins TRBV7-2 to TRBJ2-3; TRBD2 might be the D (5 bases). CDR3 size: 13 residues. V was shortened by 6 bases and J by 4 bases, with 11 bases between the two germline ends. Germline V gene sequence: CDR1 SGHTA, CDR2 FQGNSA. The CDR3 loop is CASSRTFSDTQYF. The DNA for the CDR3 is TGTGCCAGCAGTAGGACTTTTTCAGATACGCAGTATTTT. Full variable domain (missing parts from reference TRBV7-2 and TRBJ2-3): GAGVSQSPSNKVTEKGKDVELRCDPISGHTALYWYRQSLGQGLEFLIYFQGNSAPDKSGLPSDRFSAERTGGSVSTLTIQRTQQEDSAVYLCASSRTFSDTQYFGPGTRLTVL.